One sample yielded the 25 T cell receptor beta chains listed below, sequenced in a study of beta chain features in type 1 diabetes. Since all of the isolated RNA was reverse transcribed, expressed TCRB transcripts were what got sequenced. Measured with immunoSEQ multiplex PCR; TCRdb has only the in-frame clones, and not every one. The table records more than 300,000 clones, roughly 12% of them present only once. The sample consisted of naive CD4+ T cells from blood. These receptors originate from a man younger than 35 in good health.

V gene TRBV15 combines with J gene TRBJ2-1; no definite D call. CDR3 length: 15 amino acids. Germline V gives CDR1 LNHNV, CDR2 YYDKDF (reference sequence). The V and J ends lost 0 bases and 9 bases respectively, with 15 bases between them. The CDR3 region is CATSRELPSSAEQFF. Here the CDR3 DNA reads TGTGCCACCAGCAGAGAACTCCCTAGTTCCGCTGAGCAGTTCTTC. The complete variable domain, with remaining parts taken from reference TRBV15 and TRBJ2-1, reads DAMVIQNPRYQVTQFGKPVTLSCSQTLNHNVMYWYQQKSSQAPKLLFHYYDKDFNNEADTPDNFQSRRPNTSFCFLDIRSPGLGDTAMYLCATSRELPSSAEQFFGPGTRLTVL.

This chain connects TRBV5-6 to TRBJ1-1, with D perhaps matching TRBD1 (6 bases). CDR3 length: 14 residues. V gave up 1 base and J gave up 0 bases, with 7 bases separating them. Germline assignment: CDR1 SGHDT and CDR2 YYEEEE. CDR3 protein: CASSLRTVNTEAFF. CDR3 DNA sequence: TGTGCCAGCAGCTTGCGGACAGTGAACACTGAAGCTTTCTTT.

This clone was seen once. The J gene is TRBJ1-1, the V gene TRBV7-2; D is unclear. CDR3 size: 13 residues. Trimming removed 1 base from V and 4 bases from J, with 7 bases in between. Germline loops: CDR1 SGHTA, CDR2 FQGNSA. CDR3 sequence (DNA): TGTGCCAGCAGCTTAGTCGCAGGCACTGAAGCTTTCTTT. Residues: CASSLVAGTEAFF.

The chain uses TRBV6-6 and TRBJ2-1; TRBD1 matches 11 bases. J lost 1 base, V lost 4 bases, and 3 bases had no gene match. This CDR3 comprises 16 residues. Looked up from germline, CDR1 is MNHNY and CDR2 is SVGAGI (reference sequence). The DNA for the CDR3 is TGTGCCAGCAGTTGGACAGGGGGCAAGTCCTACAATGAGCAGTTCTTC. Translated: CASSWTGGKSYNEQFF.

Note on this clone: Other DNA sequences in this sample translate to the same CDR3. V gene TRBV28 combines with J gene TRBJ2-7; a possible D gene is TRBD1 (6 bases). V lost 4 bases and J lost 4, with 8 bases in between. CDR1 is MDHEN, CDR2 SYDVKM, per germline. The CDR3 contains 12 residues. The CDR3 DNA sequence: TGTGCCAGCAGTTACAGGGTATACGAGCAGTACTTC. It yields the protein CASSYRVYEQYF. Full variable domain (rest looked up from reference TRBV28 and TRBJ2-7): DVKVTQSSRYLVKRTGEKVFLECVQDMDHENMFWYRQDPGLGLRLIYFSYDVKMKEKGDIPEGYSVSREKKERFSLILESASTNQTSMYLCASSYRVYEQYFGPGTRLTVT.

This clone was seen only a few times. The rearrangement uses TRBV28 and TRBJ2-1, with a weak D call TRBD1 (6 bases). This CDR3 spans 15 amino acids. Trimming cost V 8 bases and J 6 bases, with 20 bases left between them. Germline CDR1 reads MDHEN; CDR2 reads SYDVKM. CDR3 in DNA: TGTGCCAGCCCCCACAGGGAGCCCACCCTCAATGAGCAGTTCTTC. Translated, it gives CASPHREPTLNEQFF.

The rearrangement links TRBV28 to TRBJ2-7, with D uncertain. Per germline, CDR1 MDHEN and CDR2 SYDVKM. V was clipped by 7 bases and J by 1 base, with 14 bases between them. The CDR3 spans 14 residues. The CDR3 coding sequence is TGTGCCAGCATTCTATCAACGGAGTCCTACGAGCAGTACTTC. Encoded protein: CASILSTESYEQYF.

This clone was seen more than once but under ten times. DNA of the CDR3: TGTGCCAGCAGCCCCCGGCCTAGCGGGAGTTCGGATGAGCAGTTCTTC. It yields the protein CASSPRPSGSSDEQFF. The chain links TRBV9 to TRBJ2-1, with 10 bases that match TRBD2. The germline V gene has CDR1 SGDLS and CDR2 YYNGEE. The CDR3 covers 16 residues. V lost 4 bases, J lost 8 bases, and 12 bases stayed unmatched.

The chain recombines TRBV7-3 with TRBJ2-2; 15 bases agree with TRBD2. The CDR3 has 17 residues. V shed 5 bases and J 4 bases; nucleotides not matched to a gene: 5. CDR1 is SGHTA, CDR2 FQGTGA, per germline. The CDR3 sequence is CASSPRTSGGGTGELFF. Here the CDR3 DNA reads TGTGCCAGCAGCCCACGGACTAGCGGGGGGGGCACCGGGGAGCTGTTTTTT.

The chain employs TRBV9 and TRBJ1-1, with D possibly matching TRBD1 (5 bases). Germline V lookup: CDR1 SGDLS, CDR2 YYNGEE. This CDR3 has 15 residues. V lost 1 base to trimming and J lost 6 bases, with 16 bases between them. In nucleotides, the CDR3 is TGTGCCAGCAGCGTAACCGGACGGGGGATGGCTGAAGCTTTCTTT. It specifies CASSVTGRGMAEAFF.

This sequence joins TRBV5-5 and TRBJ2-7, with 7 positions matching TRBD1. Germline V gives CDR1 SGHKS, CDR2 YYEKEE (reference sequence). The CDR3 loop spans 14 amino acids. V gave up 5 bases and J gave up 6 bases; unmatched junction bases: 11. CDR3 nucleotides: TGTGCCAGCAGAGATCACAGGGGTTTGGGCGAGCAGTACTTC. It yields the protein CASRDHRGLGEQYF.

As DNA, the CDR3 is TGTGCCAGCAAGGTAACAGGGAACTCCTACAATGAGCAGTTCTTC. Amino acid sequence: CASKVTGNSYNEQFF. The genes are TRBV2 and TRBJ2-1; D perhaps matches TRBD1 (6 bases). Germline V gene sequence: CDR1 SNHLY, CDR2 FYNNEI. The CDR3 loop spans 15 amino acids. Trimming took off 7 bases at V and 0 bases at J, with 13 bases between the two ends.

This chain links TRBV15 with TRBJ2-2, with a tentative D call TRBD2 (6 bases). The V gene's germline CDR1 is LNHNV and CDR2 YYDKDF (reference sequence). The CDR3 runs 16 residues. V was trimmed by 0 bases and J by 4 bases, leaving 12 bases between them. In DNA, the CDR3 is TGTGCCACCAGCAGAGATCTGGGGGAGGCCACCGGGGAGCTGTTTTTT. It specifies CATSRDLGEATGELFF.

This clone was observed a few times. This chain uses TRBV5-1 with TRBJ2-5; TRBD1 matches 7 bases. Per the germline V gene, CDR1 is SGHRS and CDR2 is YFSETQ. The length of the CDR3 is 14 residues. V lost 6 bases, J lost 5 bases, and 10 bases stayed unmatched. The CDR3 DNA is TGCGCCAGCACGACAGGGACAGCCGAGGAGACCCAGTACTTC. Its protein product is CASTTGTAEETQYF.

There are a few counts of this clone. The chain couples TRBV7-6 to TRBJ2-7; 8 positions agree with TRBD1. Germline V gives CDR1 SGHVS, CDR2 FNYEAQ. The V and J ends lost 2 bases and 0 bases, in that order; junction bases with no gene match: 3. The CDR3 sequence is 15 residues long. DNA for the CDR3: TGTGCCAGCAGCTTAATGGGACAGGTCTCCTACGAGCAGTACTTC. It encodes CASSLMGQVSYEQYF.

The table lists this clone with a few counts. The rearrangement joins TRBV7-9 to TRBJ1-3, with D possibly matching TRBD1 (5 bases). The length of the CDR3 is 17 residues. Germline values: CDR1 SEHNR, CDR2 FQNEAQ (reference sequence). V was cut by 5 bases and J by 4 bases, with 21 bases left in between. Here the CDR3 reads CASSDPGHFGRGNTIYF. The CDR3 DNA is TGTGCCAGCAGCGACCCAGGACACTTCGGACGAGGAAACACCATATATTTT.

The table lists this clone with a few counts. The chain recombines TRBV7-2 with TRBJ1-4, with D perhaps TRBD1 (6 bases). V was shortened by 8 bases and J by 8 bases, with 15 bases between the two germline ends. Germline assignment: CDR1 SGHTA and CDR2 FQGNSA. The CDR3 has 13 amino acids. CDR3 sequence reads: CASLQGRGEKLFF. For the CDR3, the DNA is TGTGCCAGCTTGCAGGGAAGGGGGGAAAAACTGTTTTTT.

The gene calls are TRBV4-3 and TRBJ1-1, with 10 bases matching TRBD1. Germline V gene lookup returns CDR1 LGHNA and CDR2 YSLEER. Trimming at V came to 2 bases and at J to 10 bases, leaving 10 bases not matched to a gene. This CDR3 comprises 15 residues. The chain's CDR3 is CASSQKPGQGMRAFF. The CDR3 DNA follows: TGCGCCAGCAGCCAAAAACCGGGACAGGGGATGCGAGCTTTCTTT.

This clone appeared many times. CDR3 DNA: TGCGCCAGCAGCCAAGATTTGGACAGTCACATTCAGTACTTC. It specifies CASSQDLDSHIQYF. This chain uses TRBV4-3 with TRBJ2-4, with a tentative D call TRBD1 (6 bases). CDR3 length: 14 residues. The V end lost 0 bases, the J end lost 8 bases, and 11 bases lay between the germline ends. Germline lookup yields CDR1 LGHNA and CDR2 YSLEER.

This clone has just a few counts. J is TRBJ1-2 and V is TRBV19, with 10 positions matching TRBD1. Germline-derived CDR1 and CDR2 are LNHDA and SQIVND (reference sequence). The CDR3 totals 14 residues. After removal of 11 bases from V and 2 bases from J, the junction contained 8 bases not matched to a gene. CDR3 coding DNA: TGTGCCGGCAGGACAGGGGGGTCCAACTATGGCTACACCTTC. Its translation: CAGRTGGSNYGYTF.

This clone occurred a few times. The CDR3 DNA sequence: TGTGCCAGCAATTGGGACATTAATAGGGGTCAGCCCCAGCATTTT. Protein: CASNWDINRGQPQHF. The chain has TRBV2 and TRBJ1-5; a weak D match, TRBD1 (6 bases). The V end lost 7 bases, the J end lost 6 bases, and 19 bases lay between the germline ends. CDR3 length: 15 residues. Germline V gene sequence: CDR1 SNHLY, CDR2 FYNNEI.

The rearrangement uses TRBV27 and TRBJ2-7, with 7 bases fitting TRBD2. The V gene's germline CDR1 is MNHEY and CDR2 SMNVEV (reference sequence). V was pared by 9 bases and J by 5 bases, with 10 bases of the junction left unmatched. This CDR3 region has 13 residues. CDR3 sequence: CASSTGGAHEQYF. CDR3 DNA: TGTGCCAGTTCAACGGGAGGTGCTCACGAGCAGTACTTC.

There are a few counts of this clone. The chain employs TRBV7-2 and TRBJ1-2, with 7 bases lining up with TRBD1. The V gene's germline CDR1 is SGHTA and CDR2 FQGNSA. The CDR3 is 16 residues long. V lost 2 bases, J lost 2 bases, and 8 bases stayed unmatched. The CDR3 sequence: CASSLFSRGENYGYTF. Written as DNA, the CDR3 is TGTGCCAGCAGCTTATTTTCCAGGGGGGAAAACTATGGCTACACCTTC.

The chain recombines TRBV25-1 with TRBJ2-5, with a tentative D call TRBD1 (7 bases). Germline V gene data show CDR1 as MGHDK and CDR2 as SYGVNS. This CDR3 is built from 15 residues. V was pared by 1 base and J by 6 bases, with 15 bases between. DNA for the CDR3: TGTGCCAGCAGTGAATTCGGGGGACAGATGAAGACCCAGTACTTC. Protein: CASSEFGGQMKTQYF.

The chain links TRBV27 to TRBJ2-3; D is undetermined. The V and J ends lost 7 bases and 4 bases respectively, with 12 bases between them. The CDR3 loop spans 13 amino acids. Germline CDR1 reads MNHEY; CDR2 reads SMNVEV (reference sequence). The CDR3, as DNA: TGTGCCAGCATCAGATCGGGTTCAGATACGCAGTATTTT. Translating it yields CASIRSGSDTQYF.